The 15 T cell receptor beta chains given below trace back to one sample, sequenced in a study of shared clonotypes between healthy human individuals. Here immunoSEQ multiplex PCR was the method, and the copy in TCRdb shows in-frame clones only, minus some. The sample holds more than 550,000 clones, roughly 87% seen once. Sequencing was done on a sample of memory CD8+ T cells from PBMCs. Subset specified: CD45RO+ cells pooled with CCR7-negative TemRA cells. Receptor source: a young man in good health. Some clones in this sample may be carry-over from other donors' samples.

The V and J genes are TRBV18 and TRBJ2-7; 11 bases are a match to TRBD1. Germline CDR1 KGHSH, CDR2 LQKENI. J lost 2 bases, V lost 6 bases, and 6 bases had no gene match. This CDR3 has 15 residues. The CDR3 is CASSPGQGAPYEQYF. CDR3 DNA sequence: TGTGCCAGCTCCCCAGGACAGGGGGCTCCCTACGAGCAGTACTTC.

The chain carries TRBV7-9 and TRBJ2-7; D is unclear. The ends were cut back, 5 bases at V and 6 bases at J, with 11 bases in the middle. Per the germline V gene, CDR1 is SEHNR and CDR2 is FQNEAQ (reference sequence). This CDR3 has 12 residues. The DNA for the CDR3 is TGTGCCAGCAGCGTTCTGTCGAGCGAGCAGTACTTC. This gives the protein CASSVLSSEQYF.

CDR3 sequence reads: CASSLGGRDGYTF. In DNA, the CDR3 is TGTGCCAGCAGTCTGGGGGGGCGGGATGGCTACACCTTC. The chain uses TRBV6-5 and TRBJ1-2; a weak D match, TRBD1 (6 bases). V lost 5 bases, J lost 6 bases, and 13 bases lay in between. Germline assignment: CDR1 MNHEY and CDR2 SVGAGI. There are 13 residues in the CDR3.

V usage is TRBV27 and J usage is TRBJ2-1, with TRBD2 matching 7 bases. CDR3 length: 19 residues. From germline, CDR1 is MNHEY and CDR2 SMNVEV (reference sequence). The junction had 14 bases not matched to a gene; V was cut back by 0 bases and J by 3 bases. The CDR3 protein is CASSLSGLAAGVFYNEQFF. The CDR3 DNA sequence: TGTGCCAGCAGTTTATCGGGCCTAGCGGCCGGAGTATTCTACAATGAGCAGTTCTTC.

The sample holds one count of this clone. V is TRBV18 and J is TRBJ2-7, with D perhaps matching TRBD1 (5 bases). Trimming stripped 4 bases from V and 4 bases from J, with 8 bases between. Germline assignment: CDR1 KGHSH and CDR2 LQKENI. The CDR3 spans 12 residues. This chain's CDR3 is CASSLGDYEQYF. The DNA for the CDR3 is TGTGCCAGCTCACTAGGGGATTACGAGCAGTACTTC.

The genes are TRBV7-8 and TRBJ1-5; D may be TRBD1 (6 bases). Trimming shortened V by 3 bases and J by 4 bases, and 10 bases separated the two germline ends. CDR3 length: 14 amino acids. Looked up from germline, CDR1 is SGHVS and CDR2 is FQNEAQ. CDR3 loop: CASSLNTGNQPQHF. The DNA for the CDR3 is TGTGCCAGCAGCTTGAACACAGGGAATCAGCCCCAGCATTTT.

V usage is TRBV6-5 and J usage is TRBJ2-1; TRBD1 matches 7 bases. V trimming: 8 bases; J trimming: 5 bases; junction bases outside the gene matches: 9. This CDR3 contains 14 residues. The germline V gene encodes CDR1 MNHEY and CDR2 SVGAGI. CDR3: CASREGQRDNEQFF. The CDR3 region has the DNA TGTGCCAGCCGAGAGGGACAGAGGGACAATGAGCAGTTCTTC.

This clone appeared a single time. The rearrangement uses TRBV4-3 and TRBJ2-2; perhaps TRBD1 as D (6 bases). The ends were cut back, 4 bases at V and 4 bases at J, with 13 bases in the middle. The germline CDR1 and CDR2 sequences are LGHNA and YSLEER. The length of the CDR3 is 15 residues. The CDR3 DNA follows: TGCGCCAGCAGCCCGCAGGGGTTTGCCACCGGGGAGCTGTTTTTT. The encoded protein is CASSPQGFATGELFF.

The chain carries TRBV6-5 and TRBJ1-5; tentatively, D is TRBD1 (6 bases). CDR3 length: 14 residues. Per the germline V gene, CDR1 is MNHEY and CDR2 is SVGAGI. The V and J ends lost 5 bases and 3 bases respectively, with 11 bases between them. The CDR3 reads CASSGGGNNQPQHF. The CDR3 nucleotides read TGTGCCAGCAGTGGAGGGGGGAACAATCAGCCCCAGCATTTT.

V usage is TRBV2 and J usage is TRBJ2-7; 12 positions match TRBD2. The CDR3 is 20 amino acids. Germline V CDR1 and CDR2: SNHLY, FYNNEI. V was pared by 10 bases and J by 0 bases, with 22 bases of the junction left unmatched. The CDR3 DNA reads TGTGCCACCTTGAGGATTACCGGGACTAGCGGGCGAAGGAGCTCCTACGAGCAGTACTTC. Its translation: CATLRITGTSGRRSSYEQYF. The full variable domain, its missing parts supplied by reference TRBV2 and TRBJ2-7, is EPEVTQTPSHQVTQMGQEVILRCVPISNHLYFYWYRQILGQKVEFLVSFYNNEISEKSEIFDDQFSVERPDGSNFTLKIRSTKLEDSAMYFCATLRITGTSGRRSSYEQYFGPGTRLTVT.

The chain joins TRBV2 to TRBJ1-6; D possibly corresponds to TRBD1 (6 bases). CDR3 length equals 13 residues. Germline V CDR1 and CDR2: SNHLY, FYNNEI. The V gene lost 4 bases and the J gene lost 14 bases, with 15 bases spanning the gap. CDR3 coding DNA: TGTGCCAGCAGTGTCTGGGGGCTGTCATCCCTCCACTTT. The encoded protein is CASSVWGLSSLHF.

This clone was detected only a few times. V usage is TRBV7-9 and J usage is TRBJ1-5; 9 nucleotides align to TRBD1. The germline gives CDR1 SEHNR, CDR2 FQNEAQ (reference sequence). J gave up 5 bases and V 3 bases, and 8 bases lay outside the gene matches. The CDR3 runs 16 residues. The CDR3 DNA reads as TGTGCCAGCAGCTTCGGACAGGGGAGTGCGGATCAGCCCCAGCATTTT. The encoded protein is CASSFGQGSADQPQHF.

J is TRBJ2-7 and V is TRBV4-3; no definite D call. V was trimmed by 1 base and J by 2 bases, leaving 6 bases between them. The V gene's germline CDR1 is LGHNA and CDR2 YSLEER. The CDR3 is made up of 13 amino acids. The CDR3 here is CASSQGFTYEQYF. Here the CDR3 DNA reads TGCGCCAGCAGCCAAGGGTTTACCTACGAGCAGTACTTC.

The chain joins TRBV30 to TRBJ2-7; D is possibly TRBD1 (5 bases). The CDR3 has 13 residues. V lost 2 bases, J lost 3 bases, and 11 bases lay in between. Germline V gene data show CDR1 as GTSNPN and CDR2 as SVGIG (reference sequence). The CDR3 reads CAWSPGMGYEQYF. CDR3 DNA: TGTGCCTGGAGTCCAGGGATGGGCTACGAGCAGTACTTC. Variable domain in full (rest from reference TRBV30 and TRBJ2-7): SQTIHQWPATLVQPVGSPLSLECTVEGTSNPNLYWYRQAAGRGLQLLFYSVGIGQISSEVPQNLSASRPQDRQFILSSKKLLLSDSGFYLCAWSPGMGYEQYFGPGTRLTVT.

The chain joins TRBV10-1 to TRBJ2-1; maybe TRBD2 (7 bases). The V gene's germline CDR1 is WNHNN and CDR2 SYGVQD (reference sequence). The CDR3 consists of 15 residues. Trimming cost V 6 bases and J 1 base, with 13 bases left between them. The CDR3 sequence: CASRKQGGSYNEQFF. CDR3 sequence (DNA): TGCGCCAGCAGGAAACAGGGAGGGTCCTACAATGAGCAGTTCTTC.